This TCR beta chain was captured in a study of blood T cells in healthy people across ages. Study-wide results and limits: Per million T cells, the diversity of TCR beta decreased roughly linearly as age advanced.

Together with a sample-barcoded 5' primer, a J-beta primer mix was included in a second PCR lasting roughly 6 to 12 cycles. TCRdb reanalysed the 5' RACE reads using MiXCR and keeps one entry per CDR3 protein. The sample records some 710,000 distinct CDR3 sequences, 20% to 25% being singletons. There are a few counts of this clonotype. Antigen specificity is unknown. No fewer than 6 million PBMCs went into each sample. The CDR3 loop spans 13 amino acids. V was cut by 5 bases and J by 1 base, with 9 bases left in between. From germline, CDR1 is SGHVS and CDR2 FQNEAQ. The sequencing sample was made of blood. The TCR was taken from a man in his sixties or seventies in good health. The chain recombines TRBV7-8 with TRBJ2-7; TRBD1 is a possible D gene (5 bases). The CDR3 DNA reads as TGTGCCAGCAGCCTACGACAGTCCTACGAGCAGTACGTC. The encoded protein is CASSLRQSYEQYV.